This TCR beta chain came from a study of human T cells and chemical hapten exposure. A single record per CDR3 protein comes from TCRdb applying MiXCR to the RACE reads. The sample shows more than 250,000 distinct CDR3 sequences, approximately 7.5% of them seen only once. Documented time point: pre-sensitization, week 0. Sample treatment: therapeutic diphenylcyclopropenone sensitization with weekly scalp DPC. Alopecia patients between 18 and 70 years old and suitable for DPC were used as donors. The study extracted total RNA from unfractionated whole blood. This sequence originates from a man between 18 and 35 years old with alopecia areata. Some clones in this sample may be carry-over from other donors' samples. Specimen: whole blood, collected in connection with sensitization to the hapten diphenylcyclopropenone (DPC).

CDR3 residues: CASTAKTGFSNQYF. The CDR3 region has the DNA TGTGCCAGCACCGCGAAGACGGGGTTTTCTAATCAGTATTTT. The chain uses TRBV6-2 or TRBV6-3 and TRBJ2-3, with D possibly matching TRBD2 (5 bases). Germline V gives CDR1 MNHEY, CDR2 SVGEGT. Trimming cost V 7 bases and J 12 bases, with 23 bases left between them. CDR3 size: 14 residues.